A selection of T cell receptor beta chains follows, all from one sample in a study of T-cell memory formation after mild COVID-19. TCRdb passed the 5' RACE reads through MiXCR, listing each CDR3 protein once. Found here are about 560,000 distinct CDR3 sequences, roughly 17% of them singletons; the top ten hold about 7.5%. The sample taken for sequencing was PBMCs or a T cell subset sorted from them (not recorded which). The receptor source for this set is an adult woman who had mild COVID-19 (a few samples of this study predate the infection). Cell type and time point are not known. Both conserved end residues are part of each CDR3. A D gene is named only where the DNA matches it firmly. For some rows the clone size is stated as once, few or many, or as a class when expanded; others skip it.

clone size: NA
J gene: TRBJ1-5
V gene: TRBV6-1
D gene: NA
CDR3 DNA: TGTGCCAGCAAACTAGGGGGAGGGCAGCCCCAGCATTTT
CDR3 protein: CASKLGGGQPQHF

clone size: NA
J gene: TRBJ2-1
V gene: TRBV10-3
D gene: NA
CDR3 DNA: TGTGCCATCAGTTACTCGACGGGCAATGAGCAGTTCTTC
CDR3 protein: CAISYSTGNEQFF

clone size: NA
J gene: TRBJ2-5
V gene: TRBV20-1
D gene: TRBD2
CDR3 DNA: TGCAGTGCATTACTAGCGGGAGTGAAAGAGACCCAGTACTTC
CDR3 protein: CSALLAGVKETQYF

clone size: NA
J gene: TRBJ2-2
V gene: TRBV15
D gene: NA
CDR3 DNA: TGTGCCGGGGGGGACAGAAACACCGGGGAGCTGTTTTTT
CDR3 protein: CAGGDRNTGELFF

clone size: few
J gene: TRBJ1-1
V gene: TRBV7-8
D gene: NA
CDR3 DNA: TGTGCCAGCAGGGTAGGGCCGGTTGGGATGAACACTGAAGCTTTCTTT
CDR3 protein: CASRVGPVGMNTEAFF

clone size: NA
J gene: TRBJ2-2
V gene: TRBV11-2
D gene: TRBD1
CDR3 DNA: TGTGCCAGCAGCTTAGATTCATTGGGGTCCCAGGGGGCGAACACCGGGGAGCTGTTTTTT
CDR3 protein: CASSLDSLGSQGANTGELFF

clone size: few
J gene: TRBJ1-1
V gene: TRBV27
D gene: TRBD1
CDR3 DNA: TGTGCCAGCCGCAACAGGGGTGTTGACACTGAAGCTTTCTTT
CDR3 protein: CASRNRGVDTEAFF

clone size: few
J gene: TRBJ2-1
V gene: TRBV28
D gene: TRBD2
CDR3 DNA: TGTGCCAGCAGTTCACTAGCGGGAGTTTTGAATGAGCAGTTCTTC
CDR3 protein: CASSSLAGVLNEQFF

clone size: NA
J gene: TRBJ2-7
V gene: TRBV6-1
D gene: NA
CDR3 DNA: TGTGCCAGCAGTGAAAACCCGCAGGGATTCTCCTACGAGCAGTACTTC
CDR3 protein: CASSENPQGFSYEQYF

clone size: few
J gene: TRBJ2-1
V gene: TRBV2
D gene: NA
CDR3 DNA: TGTGCCAGCAGGTATCCGGTAATCAGCGGTGATGAGCAGTTCTTC
CDR3 protein: CASRYPVISGDEQFF

clone size: NA
J gene: TRBJ2-4
V gene: TRBV19
D gene: NA
CDR3 DNA: TGTGCCAGTAGTATCAGGGGCGATCACAGGGACATTCAGTACTTC
CDR3 protein: CASSIRGDHRDIQYF

clone size: NA
J gene: TRBJ1-6
V gene: TRBV12-3/TRBV12-4
D gene: NA
CDR3 DNA: TGTGCCAGCAGTTTATCAACACGGAATTCACCCCTCCACTTT
CDR3 protein: CASSLSTRNSPLHF

clone size: few
J gene: TRBJ1-1
V gene: TRBV20-1
D gene: NA
CDR3 DNA: TGCAGTGCTAGTGGGTCCACCACTGAAGCTTTCTTT
CDR3 protein: CSASGSTTEAFF

clone size: few
J gene: TRBJ2-1
V gene: TRBV6-5
D gene: NA
CDR3 DNA: TGTGCCAGCAGTTACTGGAACGGGGCCCACAATGAGCAGTTCTTC
CDR3 protein: CASSYWNGAHNEQFF

clone size: NA
J gene: TRBJ1-2
V gene: TRBV27
D gene: NA
CDR3 DNA: TGTGCCAGCAGTCTCGTCGCGGGCCCGTCTAACTATGGCTACACCTTC
CDR3 protein: CASSLVAGPSNYGYTF

clone size: few
J gene: TRBJ1-4
V gene: TRBV5-1
D gene: NA
CDR3 DNA: TGCGCCAGCAGCTTGGTAGGTGAGAGGCGTGAAAAACTGTTTTTT
CDR3 protein: CASSLVGERREKLFF

clone size: NA
J gene: TRBJ2-7
V gene: TRBV10-3
D gene: TRBD2
CDR3 DNA: TGTGCCATCAGTGAGCTAGCGGGGGGGCCAGGCGAGCAGTACTTC
CDR3 protein: CAISELAGGPGEQYF

clone size: NA
J gene: TRBJ1-1
V gene: TRBV7-6
D gene: NA
CDR3 DNA: TGTGCCAGCAGCCCCGAGGGCCTGCCGCCTGAAGCTTTCTTT
CDR3 protein: CASSPEGLPPEAFF

clone size: many
J gene: TRBJ1-1
V gene: TRBV7-6
D gene: TRBD1
CDR3 DNA: TGTGCCAGCAGTCCACCCGGGACAGCGAACACTGAAGCTTTCTTT
CDR3 protein: CASSPPGTANTEAFF

clone size: few
J gene: TRBJ2-4
V gene: TRBV4-3
D gene: TRBD2
CDR3 DNA: TGCGCCAGCAGCCAAGATATACCGGGACTAGGAGTAAACATTCAGTACTTC
CDR3 protein: CASSQDIPGLGVNIQYF

clone size: many
J gene: TRBJ2-7
V gene: TRBV5-4
D gene: NA
CDR3 DNA: TGTGCCAGCAGCTTGGGAGGCGTGGGCTTGCTCTCCTACGAGCAGTACTTC
CDR3 protein: CASSLGGVGLLSYEQYF

clone size: few
J gene: TRBJ2-3
V gene: TRBV13
D gene: TRBD1
CDR3 DNA: TGTGCCAGCAGCTCCCGAGGGACAGGAGCGGATACGCAGTATTTT
CDR3 protein: CASSSRGTGADTQYF

clone size: few
J gene: TRBJ1-6
V gene: TRBV12-3/TRBV12-4
D gene: TRBD1
CDR3 DNA: TGTGCCAGCAGTCCGGGACAGGGCCCCAATTCACCCCTCCACTTT
CDR3 protein: CASSPGQGPNSPLHF

clone size: few
J gene: TRBJ2-5
V gene: TRBV14
D gene: TRBD1
CDR3 DNA: TGTGCCAGCAGCCCCCTAGGGACAGGGCTACAAGAGACCCAGTACTTC
CDR3 protein: CASSPLGTGLQETQYF

clone size: NA
J gene: TRBJ2-1
V gene: TRBV5-1
D gene: NA
CDR3 DNA: TGCGCCAGCAGCCCGAGGGGGTCCACCTACAATGAGCAGTTCTTC
CDR3 protein: CASSPRGSTYNEQFF

clone size: many
J gene: TRBJ2-5
V gene: TRBV11-1
D gene: TRBD2
CDR3 DNA: TGTGCCAGCAGCTTAGCCGGACTAGCGGGAGTGGAGACCCAGTACTTC
CDR3 protein: CASSLAGLAGVETQYF

clone size: NA
J gene: TRBJ2-3
V gene: TRBV4-1
D gene: NA
CDR3 DNA: TGCGCCAGCAGCCCGACGTGGAACACAGATACGCAGTATTTT
CDR3 protein: CASSPTWNTDTQYF

clone size: NA
J gene: TRBJ2-2
V gene: TRBV5-6
D gene: NA
CDR3 DNA: TGTGCCAGCAGCTTGGCTGTCAGGGTATTGGCCGGGGAGCTGTTTTTT
CDR3 protein: CASSLAVRVLAGELFF

clone size: NA
J gene: TRBJ2-5
V gene: TRBV24-1
D gene: TRBD1
CDR3 DNA: TGTGCCACCAGTGATTTGGGGACAGAAGAGACCCAGTACTTC
CDR3 protein: CATSDLGTEETQYF

clone size: NA
J gene: TRBJ1-2
V gene: TRBV4-1
D gene: NA
CDR3 DNA: TGCGCCAGCAGCCAAGAAGGTTATCCAGGGAACTATGGCTACACCTTC
CDR3 protein: CASSQEGYPGNYGYTF

clone size: NA
J gene: TRBJ2-2
V gene: TRBV2
D gene: TRBD2
CDR3 DNA: TGTGCCAGCAAGCCCGCCACGGGGGGGTCCGGGGAGCTGTTTTTT
CDR3 protein: CASKPATGGSGELFF

clone size: few
J gene: TRBJ2-1
V gene: TRBV5-1
D gene: NA
CDR3 DNA: TGCGCCAGCAGCGTATTTGGGGAGAGCTCCTACAATGAGCAGTTCTTC
CDR3 protein: CASSVFGESSYNEQFF

clone size: few
J gene: TRBJ2-1
V gene: TRBV4-3
D gene: TRBD1
CDR3 DNA: TGCGCCAGCAGCCCAGAGACAGGGGCCTACAATGAGCAGTTCTTC
CDR3 protein: CASSPETGAYNEQFF

clone size: NA
J gene: TRBJ2-7
V gene: TRBV6-6
D gene: TRBD1
CDR3 DNA: TGTGCCAGCAGTGTCCGTTTGGACAGGGACTACGAGCAGTACTTC
CDR3 protein: CASSVRLDRDYEQYF

clone size: many
J gene: TRBJ2-1
V gene: TRBV30
D gene: NA
CDR3 DNA: TGTGCCTGGAGGAAAGCCGCCTACAATGAGCAGTTCTTC
CDR3 protein: CAWRKAAYNEQFF

clone size: few
J gene: TRBJ2-1
V gene: TRBV4-3
D gene: NA
CDR3 DNA: TGCGCCAGCAGCCAAGAGGGGCTAGCTATCTATGCGGGAAGCTCCTACAATGAGCAGTTCTTC
CDR3 protein: CASSQEGLAIYAGSSYNEQFF

clone size: few
J gene: TRBJ1-2
V gene: TRBV19
D gene: NA
CDR3 DNA: TGTGCCAGTAGTACGGGGTACGAGGGCTACACCTTC
CDR3 protein: CASSTGYEGYTF

clone size: once
J gene: TRBJ2-7
V gene: TRBV3-1
D gene: NA
CDR3 DNA: TGTGCCAGCAGCCAAAAGGGCACCTCCTACGAGCAGTACTTC
CDR3 protein: CASSQKGTSYEQYF

clone size: few
J gene: TRBJ2-3
V gene: TRBV20-1
D gene: NA
CDR3 DNA: TGCAGTTGGACCGTTCGCCCAACAGATACGCAGTATTTT
CDR3 protein: CSWTVRPTDTQYF

clone size: few
J gene: TRBJ1-6
V gene: TRBV12-3/TRBV12-4
D gene: NA
CDR3 DNA: TGTGCCAGCAGTCGACAAGGAGAGTCACCCCTCCACTTT
CDR3 protein: CASSRQGESPLHF

clone size: few
J gene: TRBJ2-5
V gene: TRBV5-1
D gene: TRBD1
CDR3 DNA: TGCGCCAGCAGCTCCGGGACAGTTAAAGAGACCCAGTACTTC
CDR3 protein: CASSSGTVKETQYF

clone size: NA
J gene: TRBJ2-1
V gene: TRBV7-9
D gene: TRBD1
CDR3 DNA: TGTGCCAGCAGCTTAGGACAGGGGATCGATGAGCAGTTCTTC
CDR3 protein: CASSLGQGIDEQFF

clone size: NA
J gene: TRBJ2-3
V gene: TRBV5-1
D gene: TRBD2
CDR3 DNA: TGCGCCAGCAGCTTGGTCGTGGCGGGGGGAGCAGATACGCAGTATTTT
CDR3 protein: CASSLVVAGGADTQYF

clone size: NA
J gene: TRBJ2-7
V gene: TRBV27
D gene: TRBD2
CDR3 DNA: TGTGCCAGCAGACTAGCGGGGGACGAGCAGTACTTC
CDR3 protein: CASRLAGDEQYF

clone size: NA
J gene: TRBJ1-2
V gene: TRBV27
D gene: NA
CDR3 DNA: TGTGCCAGCAGGCGGGAAACGGAAAACTATGGCTACACCTTC
CDR3 protein: CASRRETENYGYTF

clone size: many
J gene: TRBJ1-1
V gene: TRBV2
D gene: NA
CDR3 DNA: TGTGCCAGCAAAACGGCCAGGAACACTGAAGCTTTCTTT
CDR3 protein: CASKTARNTEAFF

clone size: NA
J gene: TRBJ1-1
V gene: TRBV18
D gene: NA
CDR3 DNA: TGTGCCAGCTCACCGCGAAGGGAGAACACTGAAGCTTTCTTT
CDR3 protein: CASSPRRENTEAFF

clone size: NA
J gene: TRBJ2-7
V gene: TRBV2
D gene: NA
CDR3 DNA: TGTGCCAGGGGTCCGGGCGAGCAGTACTTC
CDR3 protein: CARGPGEQYF